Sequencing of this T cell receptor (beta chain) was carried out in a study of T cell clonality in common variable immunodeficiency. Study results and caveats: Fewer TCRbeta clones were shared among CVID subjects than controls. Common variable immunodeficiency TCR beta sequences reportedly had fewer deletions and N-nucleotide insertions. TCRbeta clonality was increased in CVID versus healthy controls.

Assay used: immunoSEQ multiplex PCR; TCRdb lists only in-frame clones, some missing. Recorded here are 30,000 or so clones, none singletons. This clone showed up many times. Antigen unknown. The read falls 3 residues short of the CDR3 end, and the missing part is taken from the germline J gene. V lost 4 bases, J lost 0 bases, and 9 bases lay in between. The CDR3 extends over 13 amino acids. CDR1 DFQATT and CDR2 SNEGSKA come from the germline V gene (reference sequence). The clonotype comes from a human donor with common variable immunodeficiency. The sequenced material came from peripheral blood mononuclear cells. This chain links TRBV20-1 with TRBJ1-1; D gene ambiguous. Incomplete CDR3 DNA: TGCAGTGCTACGAAGGTGATGAACACTGAA. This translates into CSATKVMNTE. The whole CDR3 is CSATKVMNTEAFF.